The rows below give T cell receptor beta chains drawn from one sample of a study of cytomegalovirus exposure and HLA in healthy donors. Produced via immunoSEQ multiplex PCR; TCRdb's table is partial and in-frame only. The sample table sets out just under 90,000 clones. Sequenced: PBMCs. Receptors were obtained from a girl aged 10-17 years in good health and CMV-seropositive. Both conserved end residues are part of each CDR3. The D gene is left open where the match is weak.

>TRBV15|TRBJ2-1|TRBD1
CATSREGQGRNEQFF
TGTGCCACCAGCAGAGAGGGACAGGGGAGGAATGAGCAGTTCTTC
>TRBV4-1|TRBJ1-1|TRBD1
CASSRQDRVRGNTEAFF
TGCGCCAGCAGCCGACAGGACAGGGTAAGGGGGAACACTGAAGCTTTCTTT
>TRBV6-6|TRBJ1-5|TRBD1
CASSSGGYQPQHF
TGTGCCAGCAGTTCAGGGGGATATCAGCCCCAGCATTTT
>TRBV29-1|TRBJ2-7|-
CSVEIEAGEQYF
TGCAGCGTTGAGATCGAGGCGGGCGAGCAGTACTTC
>TRBV7-2|TRBJ2-3|TRBD2
CASSPGLETDTQYF
TGTGCCAGCAGCCCTGGACTAGAAACGGATACGCAGTATTTT
>TRBV7-9|TRBJ2-7|-
CASTGWVREDYHEQYF
TGTGCCAGCACCGGCTGGGTCCGGGAAGACTACCACGAGCAGTACTTC
>TRBV5-1|TRBJ2-3|TRBD2
CASSWGASGGTSTDTQYF
TGCGCCAGCAGCTGGGGGGCTAGCGGGGGGACGAGCACAGATACGCAGTATTTT
>TRBV28|TRBJ1-6|-
CASNPGGSALSPLHF
TGTGCCAGCAACCCGGGAGGGTCGGCGCTGTCACCCCTCCACTTT
>TRBV6-1|TRBJ1-1|TRBD1
CASSFEGQGAGEAFF
TGTGCCAGCAGTTTCGAAGGACAGGGGGCTGGTGAAGCTTTCTTT
>TRBV5-1|TRBJ2-2|TRBD2
CASSPVAGGTGELFF
TGCGCCAGCAGCCCGGTGGCGGGGGGCACCGGGGAGCTGTTTTTT
>TRBV4-3|TRBJ1-1|-
CASSQAQGFPAFF
TGCGCCAGCAGCCAAGCACAGGGATTCCCAGCTTTCTTT
>TRBV5-6|TRBJ2-1|TRBD2
CASSPGLGGNEQFF
TGTGCCAGCAGCCCGGGACTAGGGGGGAATGAGCAGTTCTTC
>TRBV5-8|TRBJ2-5|TRBD2
CASSLFKAGGLQETQYF
TGTGCCAGCAGCTTGTTCAAAGCGGGGGGCCTCCAAGAGACCCAGTACTTC
>TRBV27|TRBJ2-1|-
CASSLIGGNEQFF
TGTGCCAGCAGTTTAATCGGCGGGAATGAGCAGTTCTTC
>TRBV7-9|TRBJ1-2|-
CASSLVTDNYGYTF
TGTGCCAGCAGCCTTGTGACAGACAACTATGGCTACACCTTC
>TRBV27|TRBJ1-2|-
CASSSRANYGYTF
TGTGCCAGCAGTTCCAGGGCAAACTATGGCTACACCTTC
>TRBV27|TRBJ2-7|-
CARSRGYEQYF
TGTGCCAGAAGCCGAGGGTACGAGCAGTACTTC
>TRBV13|TRBJ1-2|TRBD1
CASSLGTGGGGGYTF
TGTGCCAGCAGCTTAGGTACAGGGGGAGGTGGCGGCTACACCTTC
>TRBV11-2|TRBJ1-2|-
CASSLGYSGDYGYTF
TGTGCCAGCAGCTTAGGCTATTCAGGGGACTATGGCTACACCTTC
>TRBV6-5|TRBJ1-5|TRBD1
CASKSGQVGNQPQHF
TGTGCCAGCAAGAGTGGACAGGTCGGCAATCAGCCCCAGCATTTT
>TRBV6-5|TRBJ2-2|-
CASSLSGLTGELFF
TGTGCCAGCAGCCTTTCCGGGTTGACCGGGGAGCTGTTTTTT
>TRBV9|TRBJ1-2|TRBD1
CASSATFRGTSYGYTF
TGTGCCAGCAGCGCAACATTCAGGGGGACTAGCTATGGCTACACCTTC
>TRBV7-9|TRBJ2-1|-
CASSLGGGTVNEQFF
TGTGCCAGCAGCTTAGGAGGAGGAACCGTGAATGAGCAGTTCTTC
>TRBV7-2|TRBJ1-2|TRBD1
CASSPSRGDRGTNGYTF
TGTGCCAGCAGCCCCAGTCGGGGAGACAGGGGAACAAATGGCTACACCTTC
>TRBV19|TRBJ2-2|-
CASRWTPNTGELFF
TGTGCCAGTAGGTGGACACCTAACACCGGGGAGCTGTTTTTT
>TRBV6-1|TRBJ2-7|TRBD1
CASSWDRASEQYF
TGTGCCAGCTCTTGGGACAGGGCGAGTGAGCAGTACTTC
>TRBV9|TRBJ1-2|-
CASRARGGVYGYTF
TGTGCCAGCAGGGCGAGGGGGGGGGTCTATGGCTACACCTTC
>TRBV9|TRBJ2-1|-
CASSVATVGYNEQFF
TGTGCCAGCAGCGTAGCTACGGTCGGGTACAATGAGCAGTTCTTC
>TRBV10-3|TRBJ2-2|TRBD1
CATVPGQGERRTGELFF
TGTGCCACCGTCCCGGGACAGGGGGAACGGCGCACCGGGGAGCTGTTTTTT
>TRBV6-6|TRBJ1-2|-
CASSYVVARQRNGYTF
TGTGCCAGCAGTTACGTTGTGGCCAGGCAGAGAAATGGCTACACCTTC
>TRBV29-1|TRBJ1-4|-
CSVGASATNEKLFF
TGCAGCGTTGGGGCCAGTGCAACTAATGAAAAACTGTTTTTT
>TRBV30|TRBJ1-6|TRBD1
CAWRDRGNSPLHF
TGTGCCTGGAGGGACAGGGGTAATTCACCCCTCCACTTT
>TRBV7-3|TRBJ2-3|TRBD2
CASSLLAGGPDTQYF
TGTGCCAGCAGCTTACTAGCGGGGGGCCCAGATACGCAGTATTTT
>TRBV4-1|TRBJ2-2|-
CASSQAPNTGELFF
TGCGCCAGCAGCCAAGCTCCGAACACCGGGGAGCTGTTTTTT
>TRBV5-1|TRBJ1-1|-
CASSPDFMNTEAFF
TGCGCCAGCAGTCCGGACTTCATGAACACTGAAGCTTTCTTT
>TRBV27|TRBJ1-1|-
CASSPLTWGVETEAFF
TGTGCCAGCAGTCCGTTAACCTGGGGGGTAGAAACTGAAGCTTTCTTT
>TRBV2|TRBJ2-3|TRBD2
CASRETSGGLKSTDTQYF
TGTGCCAGCAGGGAGACTAGCGGGGGGCTAAAAAGCACAGATACGCAGTATTTT
>TRBV4-2|TRBJ2-6|-
CASSQGWLAGGEFGSGANVLTF
TGTGCCAGCAGCCAAGGTTGGCTGGCGGGCGGGGAATTTGGTAGTGGGGCCAACGTCCTGACTTTC
>TRBV5-5|TRBJ1-1|TRBD1
CASSLRTGRDTEAFF
TGTGCCAGCAGCCTACGGACAGGGAGAGACACTGAAGCTTTCTTT
>TRBV13|TRBJ2-7|-
CASSLRARGYEQYF
TGTGCCAGCAGCTTAAGGGCCAGGGGATACGAGCAGTACTTC
>TRBV4-3|TRBJ2-5|TRBD2
CASSQVLAGTEETQYF
TGCGCCAGCAGCCAAGTACTAGCGGGGACGGAAGAGACCCAGTACTTC
>TRBV19|TRBJ1-2|-
CASSIFLAGYGYTF
TGTGCCAGTAGTATCTTTTTGGCAGGCTATGGCTACACCTTC
>TRBV11-3|TRBJ2-7|TRBD1
CASSGPGTGLDEQYF
TGTGCCAGCAGCGGACCCGGGACAGGGCTCGACGAGCAGTACTTC
>TRBV6-6|TRBJ1-2|TRBD1
CASSLDREVGYTF
TGTGCCAGCAGTCTCGACAGGGAAGTTGGCTACACCTTC
>TRBV11-2|TRBJ1-4|-
CASSSEDSPIEKLFF
TGTGCCAGCAGCTCTGAGGACAGCCCAATCGAAAAACTGTTTTTT
>TRBV6-5|TRBJ2-1|TRBD2
CATTYSGGGNEQFF
TGTGCCACCACATATAGCGGGGGAGGGAATGAGCAGTTCTTC
>TRBV7-9|TRBJ2-5|-
CASSHFPGKGPQETQYF
TGTGCCAGCAGCCACTTCCCAGGGAAAGGGCCCCAAGAGACCCAGTACTTC
>TRBV11-1|TRBJ2-1|-
CASRSEGVYNEQFF
TGTGCCAGCAGGTCGGAAGGGGTATACAATGAGCAGTTCTTC
>TRBV7-9|TRBJ2-7|-
CASSLGGSGYEQYF
TGTGCCAGCAGCTTAGGAGGGAGTGGCTACGAGCAGTACTTC
>TRBV4-3|TRBJ1-4|TRBD1
CASSRGQDATNEKLFF
TGCGCCAGCAGCCGGGGACAGGACGCAACTAATGAAAAACTGTTTTTT
>TRBV20-1|TRBJ1-2|TRBD1
CSAGDRSGYTF
TGCAGTGCCGGGGACAGGTCCGGCTACACCTTC
>TRBV6-5|TRBJ2-7|-
CAVRNSREQYF
TGTGCCGTACGAAACTCACGGGAGCAGTACTTC